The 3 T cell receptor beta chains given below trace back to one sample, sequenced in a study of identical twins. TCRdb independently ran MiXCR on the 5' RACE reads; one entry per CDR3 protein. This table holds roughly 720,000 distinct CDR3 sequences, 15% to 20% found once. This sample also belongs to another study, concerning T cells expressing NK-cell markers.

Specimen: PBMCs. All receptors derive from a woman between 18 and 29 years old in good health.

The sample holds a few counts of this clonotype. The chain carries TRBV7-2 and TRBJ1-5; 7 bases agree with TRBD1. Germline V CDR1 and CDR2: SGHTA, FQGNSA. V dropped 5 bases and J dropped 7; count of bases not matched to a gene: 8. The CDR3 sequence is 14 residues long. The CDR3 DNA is TGTGCCAGCAGCCCTAACAGGGGAGGGCAGCCCCAGCATTTT. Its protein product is CASSPNRGGQPQHF.

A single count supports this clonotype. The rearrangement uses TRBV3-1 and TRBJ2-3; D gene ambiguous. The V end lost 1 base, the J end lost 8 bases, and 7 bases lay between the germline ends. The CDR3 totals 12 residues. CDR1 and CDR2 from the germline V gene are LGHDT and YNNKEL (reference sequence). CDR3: CASSQVPGTQYF. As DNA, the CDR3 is TGTGCCAGCAGCCAAGTTCCAGGTACGCAGTATTTT.

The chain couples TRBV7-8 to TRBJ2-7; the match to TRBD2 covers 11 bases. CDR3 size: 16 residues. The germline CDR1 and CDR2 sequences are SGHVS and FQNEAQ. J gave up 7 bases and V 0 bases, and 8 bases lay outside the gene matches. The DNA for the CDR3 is TGTGCCAGCAGCTTAGCGGGACTAGCGGTCTTGGGGGAGCAGTACTTC. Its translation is CASSLAGLAVLGEQYF.